The 2 T cell receptor beta chains reported below all come from one sample, sequenced in a study of shared clonotypes between healthy human individuals (dated by TCRdb to about 2020). Library prep was done by the immunoSEQ multiplex PCR assay. TCRdb stores this immuneACCESS table with in-frame sequences only. Part of the clones is absent; in the studies checked, under half of the shortfall reflects unresolved V genes, and no reason is known for the rest. For this sample there are about 1.5 million clones; roughly 96% appear just once. Over 1% of the sample is in the top ten clones. The sample was naive CD4+ T cells sorted from blood. This sample's cell subset or site label indicates: CD45RA+ positively selected. Receptors were obtained from a man aged 25-40 years in good health.

The chain employs TRBV19 and TRBJ1-1; no reliable D call. Deletions cut 4 bases from V and 4 bases from J, with 10 bases between. The CDR3 runs to 13 residues. Germline loops: CDR1 LNHDA, CDR2 SQIVND (reference sequence). The DNA for the CDR3 is TGTGCCAGTAGTACAACATGGGGCACTGAAGCTTTCTTT. This gives the protein CASSTTWGTEAFF.

The V call is TRBV9, the J call TRBJ1-5; TRBD1 agrees at 11 bases. The CDR3 is made up of 15 amino acids. In germline, CDR1 is SGDLS, CDR2 YYNGEE. V lost 2 bases to trimming and J lost 7 bases; unmatched junction nucleotides: 5. DNA for the CDR3: TGTGCCAGCAGCGTTGCGGGACAGGGGGGACAGCCCCAGCATTTT. As protein: CASSVAGQGGQPQHF.